What follows is one T cell receptor beta chain and its context. Per sample, no less than 5.5 micrograms of total RNA were extracted. The data are from a study of blood T cells in healthy people across ages. Turning to the study itself: Researchers report that template switching captured about one barcoded beta molecule per two T cells.

Germline V gene lookup returns CDR1 MNHEY and CDR2 SMNVEV (reference sequence). This CDR3 spans 15 amino acids. Trimming took off 6 bases at V and 5 bases at J, with 20 bases between the two ends. Then a second PCR, running roughly 7 to 11 cycles, was carried out with a sample-barcoded 5' primer and a J-beta primer mix. TCRdb ran MiXCR on the 5' RACE reads and lists one entry per CDR3 protein. The sample shows 1.5 million to 2 million distinct CDR3 sequences, 35% to 50% of them seen only once. The chain is built from TRBV27 and TRBJ2-7; D gene ambiguous. The material sequenced was blood. This receptor was obtained from a human donor in good health. The CDR3 here is CASRSSSLPGDEQYF. The CDR3 DNA sequence: TGTGCCAGCAGATCGAGTTCTCTCCCGGGTGACGAGCAGTACTTC.